This T cell receptor (beta chain) was documented in a study of T cells in Graves' hyperthyroidism and ophthalmopathy. The CDR3 is 17 amino acids. V lost 1 base and J lost 3; bases outside the gene matches: 8. CDR1 and CDR2 (germline): SGHTA, FQGNSA. Uncontrolled infection, other autoimmune disease, pregnancy or lactation led to exclusion. Fresh peripheral blood, roughly 9.6 ml, was the source of the PBMCs. It was RNA transcripts that yielded the amplified TCR beta CDR3 regions. The TCR CDR3 first-round RT-PCR relied on the HTBI primer set. TCRdb re-derived calls from the multiplex PCR reads in MiXCR, one entry per CDR3 protein. Altogether roughly 550,000 distinct CDR3 sequences are present, about 16% being singletons, with the ten largest covering approximately 30%. This clonotype came up many times. Its specificity is unknown. Notes on the study in general: Blood also held most thyroid clonotypes expanded beyond 0.001.

The receptor was isolated from a woman aged 25-40 years with Graves' ophthalmopathy. The rearrangement uses TRBV7-2 and TRBJ2-1; 8 bases align to TRBD2. The sequencing sample was made of blood. DNA of the CDR3: TGTGCCAGCAGCTTAGACGTGACTAGCGTTTACTACAATGAGCAGTTCTTC. Its protein product is CASSLDVTSVYYNEQFF.